Listed below are T cell receptor beta chains from one sample, sequenced in a study. TCRdb itself ran the RT-PCR reads through MiXCR, one entry per CDR3 protein. The sample carries about 700,000 distinct CDR3 sequences, 14% recorded once. Sequenced: memory CD4+ T cells from blood. All receptors derive from a female donor in good health, serving as a healthy control. Both conserved end residues are part of each CDR3. The D gene is left open where the match is weak. A clone size is listed for some rows: how often the clone was seen (once, few, many), or a class if it is expanded.

J gene: TRBJ2-3; V gene: TRBV11-2; D gene: TRBD2; clone size: NA; CDR3 DNA: TGTGCCAGCAGCTTAGCGGGGGGGTTAAAGTATTTT; CDR3 protein: CASSLAGGLKYF
J gene: TRBJ2-3; V gene: TRBV28; D gene: NA; clone size: NA; CDR3 DNA: TGTGCCAGCAGTTCCCCAAGTGGGTCGAACGGCCTTGATACGCAGTATTTT; CDR3 protein: CASSSPSGSNGLDTQYF
J gene: TRBJ2-3; V gene: TRBV5-4; D gene: TRBD2; clone size: NA; CDR3 DNA: TGTGCCAGCAGCCGAGGGACTAGCGGGGACACTAGCACAGATACGCAGTATTTT; CDR3 protein: CASSRGTSGDTSTDTQYF
J gene: TRBJ2-1; V gene: TRBV5-1; D gene: TRBD2; clone size: many; CDR3 DNA: TGCGCCAGCAGCTTGGCGGGAGGGCCGGGTGAGCAGTTCTTC; CDR3 protein: CASSLAGGPGEQFF
J gene: TRBJ1-2; V gene: TRBV5-1; D gene: NA; clone size: many; CDR3 DNA: TGCGCCAGCAGCCTGGAACAGGGACTCTATGGCTACACCTTC; CDR3 protein: CASSLEQGLYGYTF
J gene: TRBJ2-5; V gene: TRBV4-3; D gene: NA; clone size: many; CDR3 DNA: TGCGCCAGCAGCCAAGGAATAACCCAGTACTTC; CDR3 protein: CASSQGITQYF
J gene: TRBJ2-7; V gene: TRBV7-6; D gene: TRBD2; clone size: NA; CDR3 DNA: TGTGCCAGCAGCTCCGGGACTAGCATCGAGCAGTACTTC; CDR3 protein: CASSSGTSIEQYF
J gene: TRBJ2-7; V gene: TRBV10-3; D gene: TRBD2; clone size: many; CDR3 DNA: TGTGCCATCAGCCTAGCGGAGATACGCTACGAGCAGTACTTC; CDR3 protein: CAISLAEIRYEQYF
J gene: TRBJ2-7; V gene: TRBV5-1; D gene: NA; clone size: many; CDR3 DNA: TGCGCCAGCAGCATCAGGGAGTCGGCCTACGAGCAGTACTTC; CDR3 protein: CASSIRESAYEQYF
J gene: TRBJ2-3; V gene: TRBV18; D gene: TRBD1; clone size: NA; CDR3 DNA: TGTGCCAGCTCTCTGCAGGGGGCGCGAACAGATACGCAGTATTTT; CDR3 protein: CASSLQGARTDTQYF
J gene: TRBJ2-1; V gene: TRBV11-2; D gene: TRBD1; clone size: NA; CDR3 DNA: TGTGCCAGCAGCTTTCTACAGGGGAATGAGCAGTTCTTC; CDR3 protein: CASSFLQGNEQFF
J gene: TRBJ2-2; V gene: TRBV2; D gene: TRBD2; clone size: NA; CDR3 DNA: TGTGCCAGCATTGAGACCGGGGGGACCGGGGAGCTGTTTTTT; CDR3 protein: CASIETGGTGELFF
J gene: TRBJ2-3; V gene: TRBV12-3/TRBV12-4; D gene: NA; clone size: few; CDR3 DNA: TGTGCCAGCAGGAAACAGGGAAGTAGCACAGATACGCAGTATTTT; CDR3 protein: CASRKQGSSTDTQYF
J gene: TRBJ2-7; V gene: TRBV20-1; D gene: NA; clone size: many; CDR3 DNA: TGCAGTGCCGCGGGACAGATCAACGAGCAGTACTTC; CDR3 protein: CSAAGQINEQYF
J gene: TRBJ2-5; V gene: TRBV6-5; D gene: NA; clone size: few; CDR3 DNA: TGTGCCAGCAGTCGACGACAGGTCCAAGAGACCCAGTACTTC; CDR3 protein: CASSRRQVQETQYF
J gene: TRBJ2-1; V gene: TRBV4-3; D gene: TRBD2; clone size: many; CDR3 DNA: TGCGCCAGCAGCCAACTTAAGGGAGGGTTGGTGCATGAGCAGTTCTTC; CDR3 protein: CASSQLKGGLVHEQFF
J gene: TRBJ1-5; V gene: TRBV6-1; D gene: NA; clone size: NA; CDR3 DNA: TGTGCCAGCGCGAGGACGACCAATCAGCCCCAGCATTTT; CDR3 protein: CASARTTNQPQHF
J gene: TRBJ2-1; V gene: TRBV20-1; D gene: NA; clone size: NA; CDR3 DNA: TGCAGTGCTAGAGATACGATCCGCAGCTACAATGAGCAGTTCTTC; CDR3 protein: CSARDTIRSYNEQFF
J gene: TRBJ2-1; V gene: TRBV25-1; D gene: NA; clone size: NA; CDR3 DNA: TGTGCCAGCAGTGAATGGCAGGTAGGGACCCACAATGAGCAGTTCTTC; CDR3 protein: CASSEWQVGTHNEQFF
J gene: TRBJ2-3; V gene: TRBV20-1; D gene: TRBD1; clone size: NA; CDR3 DNA: TGCAGTGCTCGACAGGGGCTCACAGATACGCAGTATTTT; CDR3 protein: CSARQGLTDTQYF
J gene: TRBJ2-5; V gene: TRBV19; D gene: TRBD2; clone size: NA; CDR3 DNA: TGTGCCAGTAGTGAGGTCGGCGGGGGGCTGAAGAAGACCCAGTACTTC; CDR3 protein: CASSEVGGGLKKTQYF
J gene: TRBJ2-7; V gene: TRBV12-3/TRBV12-4; D gene: TRBD1; clone size: many; CDR3 DNA: TGTGCCAGCAGTTTAACAGGGGATCTCTACGAGCAGTACTTC; CDR3 protein: CASSLTGDLYEQYF
J gene: TRBJ2-1; V gene: TRBV18; D gene: TRBD2; clone size: few; CDR3 DNA: TGTGCCAGCTCACCATTGACTAGCGACCCTCTCAATGAGCAGTTCTTC; CDR3 protein: CASSPLTSDPLNEQFF
J gene: TRBJ2-3; V gene: TRBV29-1; D gene: TRBD1; clone size: few; CDR3 DNA: TGCAGCGCCCTGGGACAGACTAGCACAGATACGCAGTATTTT; CDR3 protein: CSALGQTSTDTQYF
J gene: TRBJ2-2; V gene: TRBV12-3/TRBV12-4; D gene: NA; clone size: few; CDR3 DNA: TGTGCCAGCAGTTCGGGAAGAAAGAACACCGGGGAGCTGTTTTTT; CDR3 protein: CASSSGRKNTGELFF
J gene: TRBJ2-3; V gene: TRBV5-1; D gene: NA; clone size: few; CDR3 DNA: TGCGCCAGCACGCTGCTAGCGACTGGAGATGTCCGCACAGATACGCAGTATTTT; CDR3 protein: CASTLLATGDVRTDTQYF
J gene: TRBJ1-5; V gene: TRBV19; D gene: NA; clone size: NA; CDR3 DNA: TGTGCCAGTAGTATATTTCGGGAGGGCGATCAGCCCCAGCATTTT; CDR3 protein: CASSIFREGDQPQHF
J gene: TRBJ2-3; V gene: TRBV5-1; D gene: NA; clone size: NA; CDR3 DNA: TGCGCCAGCAGCGCGTCACGGGCGGATTCCACAGATACGCAGTATTTT; CDR3 protein: CASSASRADSTDTQYF
J gene: TRBJ1-3; V gene: TRBV10-2; D gene: NA; clone size: few; CDR3 DNA: TGCGCCAGCACTGAGGCGGGGTATGGAAACACCATATATTTT; CDR3 protein: CASTEAGYGNTIYF
J gene: TRBJ1-3; V gene: TRBV5-1; D gene: NA; clone size: NA; CDR3 DNA: TGCGCCAGCAGCTTGAGGCCAGGCACCTCTGGAAACACCATATATTTT; CDR3 protein: CASSLRPGTSGNTIYF
J gene: TRBJ1-4; V gene: TRBV7-2; D gene: NA; clone size: few; CDR3 DNA: TGTGCCAGCAGGGGGCCGGGACGGAATGAAAAACTGTTTTTT; CDR3 protein: CASRGPGRNEKLFF
J gene: TRBJ2-4; V gene: TRBV7-2; D gene: TRBD2; clone size: few; CDR3 DNA: TGTGCCAGCAGCTCGACTAGCGGGGGGAGGGGTAACATTCAGTACTTC; CDR3 protein: CASSSTSGGRGNIQYF
J gene: TRBJ1-4; V gene: TRBV4-3; D gene: NA; clone size: few; CDR3 DNA: TGCGCCAGCAGCCCGGGGCGGAGGGGAAAACTGTTTTTT; CDR3 protein: CASSPGRRGKLFF
J gene: TRBJ2-7; V gene: TRBV12-3/TRBV12-4; D gene: TRBD2; clone size: many; CDR3 DNA: TGTGCCAGCAGCCGACTAGCGGGAGGCGCCTACGAGCAGTACTTC; CDR3 protein: CASSRLAGGAYEQYF
J gene: TRBJ1-1; V gene: TRBV5-1; D gene: TRBD1; clone size: few; CDR3 DNA: TGCGCCAGCCCCCTCAGGGGGCAGTCGCTTGGGGCTTTCTTT; CDR3 protein: CASPLRGQSLGAFF
J gene: TRBJ2-1; V gene: TRBV10-3; D gene: NA; clone size: few; CDR3 DNA: TGTGCCATCAGTGAGTCTGATAAACGGGAGCTTCCTGAGCAGTTCTTC; CDR3 protein: CAISESDKRELPEQFF
J gene: TRBJ2-1; V gene: TRBV27; D gene: TRBD2; clone size: NA; CDR3 DNA: TGTGCCAGCAGAACAAAGCGGGACGATTCCTACAATGAGCAGTTCTTC; CDR3 protein: CASRTKRDDSYNEQFF
J gene: TRBJ2-2; V gene: TRBV20-1; D gene: NA; clone size: NA; CDR3 DNA: TGCAGTGCTAGTACTCCAGTTAACACCGGGGAGCTGTTTTTT; CDR3 protein: CSASTPVNTGELFF
J gene: TRBJ2-1; V gene: TRBV5-1; D gene: TRBD2; clone size: few; CDR3 DNA: TGCGCCAGCAGCTTGCTACCGGGACTAGCGGGAGAGATCCCCAATCCTGCCAATGAGCAGTTCTTC; CDR3 protein: CASSLLPGLAGEIPNPANEQFF
J gene: TRBJ2-1; V gene: TRBV24-1; D gene: NA; clone size: NA; CDR3 DNA: TGTGCCACCAGTGACCAAGCTAGGTTAGTTGAGCAGTTCTTC; CDR3 protein: CATSDQARLVEQFF
J gene: TRBJ1-2; V gene: TRBV18; D gene: NA; clone size: NA; CDR3 DNA: TGTGCCAGCTCACCACCCATGGACACTGGGGGCTACACCTTC; CDR3 protein: CASSPPMDTGGYTF
J gene: TRBJ2-3; V gene: TRBV7-8; D gene: NA; clone size: NA; CDR3 DNA: TGTGCCAGCAGCCGGATTATAGCGGCATCTAGCACAGATACGCAGTATTTT; CDR3 protein: CASSRIIAASSTDTQYF
J gene: TRBJ2-1; V gene: TRBV6-6; D gene: NA; clone size: many; CDR3 DNA: TGTGCCAGCAGTTACTCGGGTGTTGAGCAGTTCTTC; CDR3 protein: CASSYSGVEQFF
J gene: TRBJ1-1; V gene: TRBV20-1; D gene: TRBD1; clone size: few; CDR3 DNA: TGCAGTGCTAAAGGAGGGGGCGGATCTGAAGCTTTCTTT; CDR3 protein: CSAKGGGGSEAFF
J gene: TRBJ2-7; V gene: TRBV15; D gene: TRBD2; clone size: many; CDR3 DNA: TGTGCCACCAGCAGAGAGTCTTCGGGACTAGCGGGAGGACTTTACGAGCAGTACTTC; CDR3 protein: CATSRESSGLAGGLYEQYF
J gene: TRBJ2-6; V gene: TRBV5-8; D gene: NA; clone size: NA; CDR3 DNA: TGTGCCAGCAGCTCCAGACAGGCCCTCTCTGGGGCCAACGTCCTGACTTTC; CDR3 protein: CASSSRQALSGANVLTF
J gene: TRBJ2-1; V gene: TRBV10-3; D gene: TRBD1; clone size: NA; CDR3 DNA: TGTGCCATCAGTGAGTCAGGGGGCCGATTCTTC; CDR3 protein: CAISESGGRFF
J gene: TRBJ1-2; V gene: TRBV20-1; D gene: NA; clone size: NA; CDR3 DNA: TGCAGTGCTAGGACAGAGGGCTACACCTTC; CDR3 protein: CSARTEGYTF
J gene: TRBJ1-2; V gene: TRBV6-1; D gene: TRBD1; clone size: NA; CDR3 DNA: TGTGCCAGCAGTGAAGCTGGGACAGGGATCACTGGCTACACCTTC; CDR3 protein: CASSEAGTGITGYTF
J gene: TRBJ1-1; V gene: TRBV10-3; D gene: TRBD1; clone size: few; CDR3 DNA: TGTGCCAGGAGACAGGGGGAGAACACTGAAGCTTTCTTT; CDR3 protein: CARRQGENTEAFF
J gene: TRBJ2-4; V gene: TRBV5-1; D gene: TRBD1; clone size: few; CDR3 DNA: TGCGCCAGCAGCAGCTCTCCGGGACAGGGGAACATTCAGTACTTC; CDR3 protein: CASSSSPGQGNIQYF
J gene: TRBJ2-3; V gene: TRBV12-3/TRBV12-4; D gene: NA; clone size: many; CDR3 DNA: TGTGCCAGCAGCTCGACAAGACGGACCTTTTTTGATACGCAGTATTTT; CDR3 protein: CASSSTRRTFFDTQYF
J gene: TRBJ2-2; V gene: TRBV20-1; D gene: NA; clone size: NA; CDR3 DNA: TGCAGTGCTCGGGTAGCGGCAGATACCGGGGAGCTGTTTTTT; CDR3 protein: CSARVAADTGELFF
J gene: TRBJ2-3; V gene: TRBV5-1; D gene: TRBD2; clone size: NA; CDR3 DNA: TGCGCCAGCAGCTTCAGTAGCGGGAAGACAGATACGCAGTATTTT; CDR3 protein: CASSFSSGKTDTQYF
J gene: TRBJ1-6; V gene: TRBV9; D gene: TRBD1; clone size: many; CDR3 DNA: TGTGCCAGCAGCGTAGGGGTTAGCGGACAGGGGGACTCACCCCTCCACTTT; CDR3 protein: CASSVGVSGQGDSPLHF
J gene: TRBJ2-1; V gene: TRBV28; D gene: TRBD2; clone size: few; CDR3 DNA: TGTGCCAGCAGTTCCTCCGTTAGCGGGAGGGCGTCGTATTTGAATGAGCAGTTCTTC; CDR3 protein: CASSSSVSGRASYLNEQFF
J gene: TRBJ2-3; V gene: TRBV11-2; D gene: NA; clone size: NA; CDR3 DNA: TGTGCCAGCAGCTCGATGATACGAAGTGGAGGCACAGATACGCAGTATTTT; CDR3 protein: CASSSMIRSGGTDTQYF
J gene: TRBJ2-7; V gene: TRBV29-1; D gene: TRBD1; clone size: few; CDR3 DNA: TGCAGCGCTTCCCCCGACAGGGTGGGGAACTACGAGCAGTACTTC; CDR3 protein: CSASPDRVGNYEQYF
J gene: TRBJ2-7; V gene: TRBV20-1; D gene: NA; clone size: many; CDR3 DNA: TGCAGTGCTCTAAAACCAGGGGAGAACGAGCAGTACTTC; CDR3 protein: CSALKPGENEQYF
J gene: TRBJ2-3; V gene: TRBV6-4; D gene: NA; clone size: many; CDR3 DNA: TGTGCCAGCAGTGATGGGGGGGGGCCAGATACGCAGTATTTT; CDR3 protein: CASSDGGGPDTQYF